Below, 17 T cell receptor beta chains from the same sample are listed, as sequenced in a study of blood T cell repertoires in COVID-19 (dated by TCRdb to the early 2020s). The library was obtained by the immunoSEQ multiplex PCR assay. This immuneACCESS table, as held by TCRdb, lists in-frame sequences with V and J called but not all clones. Of the missing ones, under half trace to an unresolved V gene in checked studies; the others have no known cause. The sample has over 200,000 clones on record, under 90% of them singletons. The ten largest clones capture less than 7.5% of the sample. Sequenced input: peripheral blood. These receptors all come from a man aged 60 to 69 who had recovered from COVID-19.

Notes on this clone: At the DNA level, this CDR3 is encoded by other sequences in the same sample as well. V and J are TRBV6-4 and TRBJ2-1; 8 bases line up with TRBD2. V trimming: 3 bases; J trimming: 1 base; junction bases outside the gene matches: 2. In germline, CDR1 is MRHNA, CDR2 SNTAGT. CDR3 size: 15 residues. The CDR3 sequence: CASSEERGSYNEQFF. The CDR3 DNA follows: TGTGCCAGCAGTGAAGAGCGGGGGTCCTACAATGAGCAGTTCTTC.

The V and J genes are TRBV2 and TRBJ1-1; no clear D. Germline lookup yields CDR1 SNHLY and CDR2 FYNNEI. V lost 3 bases, J lost 1 base, and 6 bases lay in between. This CDR3 spans 13 amino acids. The CDR3 region is CASSDATNTEAFF. Written as DNA, the CDR3 is TGTGCCAGCAGTGACGCTACGAACACTGAAGCTTTCTTT.

The CDR3 is CASSPYRGTEAFF. In DNA form, the CDR3 reads TGTGCCAGCAGCCCGTACAGGGGCACTGAAGCTTTCTTT. The chain has TRBV3-1 (or the pseudogene TRBV3-2) and TRBJ1-1, with 7 bases identical to TRBD1. The trim removed 4 bases at V and 4 bases at J, leaving 3 bases unmatched. The CDR3 covers 13 residues. CDR1 is LGHDT, CDR2 YNNKEL, per germline (reference sequence).

This clone has a single count. CDR3 DNA: TGTGCCAGTAGTCTTTTTAGCGGGTCAGTGGATGAGCAGTTCTTC. Amino acids: CASSLFSGSVDEQFF. V gene TRBV19 combines with J gene TRBJ2-1, with 7 bases aligning to TRBD2. In germline, CDR1 is LNHDA, CDR2 SQIVND (reference sequence). CDR3 length: 15 residues. After removal of 5 bases from V and 8 bases from J, the junction contained 12 bases not matched to a gene.

The chain links TRBV12-5 to TRBJ2-3; D is perhaps TRBD2 (6 bases). Germline CDR1 and CDR2: LGHNT and FRNRAP. CDR3 length: 17 residues. The V end was cut by 7 bases, the J end by 4 bases, with 24 bases between. In DNA form, the CDR3 reads TGTGCTAGTGCCCCACAAACTAGCCCCAAAGGGCCAGATACGCAGTATTTT. Translating gives CASAPQTSPKGPDTQYF. Full variable domain (missing parts from reference TRBV12-5 and TRBJ2-3): DARVTQTPRHKVTEMGQEVTMRCQPILGHNTVFWYRQTMMQGLELLAYFRNRAPLDDSGMPKDRFSAEMPDATLATLKIQPSEPRDSAVYFCASAPQTSPKGPDTQYFGPGTRLTVL.

This clone showed up just a few times. The V gene is TRBV27, the J gene TRBJ1-6; D call uncertain. The germline V gene encodes CDR1 MNHEY and CDR2 SMNVEV (reference sequence). This CDR3 region has 12 residues. V lost 5 bases and J 14 bases, leaving 13 bases between the germline ends. The CDR3 spells CASSPASSALHF. The CDR3 coding sequence is TGTGCCAGCAGTCCCGCCTCGTCGGCCCTCCACTTT.

V usage is TRBV27 and J usage is TRBJ2-4; D is uncertain. Deletions cut 3 bases from V and 0 bases from J, with 12 bases between. Germline V CDR1 and CDR2: MNHEY, SMNVEV (reference sequence). The CDR3 sequence is 16 residues long. The CDR3 DNA reads TGTGCCAGCAGTTTTAAAGGAGTTCTAGCCAAAAACATTCAGTACTTC. Its translation: CASSFKGVLAKNIQYF.

The chain combines TRBV30 with TRBJ2-3, with 9 bases identical to TRBD2. J lost 2 bases, V lost 3 bases, and 3 bases had no gene match. The CDR3 sequence is 14 residues long. The germline gives CDR1 GTSNPN, CDR2 SVGIG (reference sequence). CDR3 amino acids: CAWSASGTTDTQYF. The DNA for the CDR3 is TGTGCCTGGAGCGCTAGCGGGACCACAGATACGCAGTATTTT.

The V call is TRBV3-1 (or the pseudogene TRBV3-2), the J call TRBJ2-5; TRBD2 might be the D (6 bases). The CDR3 consists of 16 residues. Trimming stripped 4 bases from V and 2 bases from J, with 17 bases between. The germline CDR1 and CDR2 sequences are LGHDT and YNNKEL (reference sequence). The CDR3 protein is CASSPPGAGSQETQYF. In DNA form, the CDR3 reads TGTGCCAGCAGCCCTCCGGGTGCGGGATCTCAAGAGACCCAGTACTTC.

This sequence joins TRBV2 and TRBJ2-7, with D possibly matching TRBD1 (6 bases). This CDR3 is built from 13 residues. The V end was cut by 3 bases, the J end by 3 bases, with 9 bases between. The germline CDR1 and CDR2 sequences are SNHLY and FYNNEI. This CDR3 is CASSEDRNYEQYF. The CDR3 nucleotides read TGTGCCAGCAGTGAGGACAGAAACTACGAGCAGTACTTC.

V usage is TRBV21-1 and J usage is TRBJ2-3; the D call in the table, TRBD1, was not verified against the DNA. TRBV21-1 is reported as a pseudogene. The CDR3 is made up of 16 amino acids. The CDR3 DNA follows: TGTGCCAGCAGCAGAGGAAAGGTCAGGGCACTAGATACGCAGTATTTT. Residues: CASSRGKVRALDTQYF.

This chain connects TRBV4-1 to TRBJ1-1, with a tentative D call TRBD1 (6 bases). Germline V gives CDR1 MGHRA, CDR2 YSYEKL. This CDR3 comprises 15 residues. The germline V and J ends were trimmed by 0 bases and 7 bases, with 15 bases remaining between them. The DNA of the CDR3 is TGCGCCAGCAGCCAAGATAGGGTACCAGGGGTTGAAGCTTTCTTT. This encodes CASSQDRVPGVEAFF.

The chain is built from TRBV27 and TRBJ2-1; 7 bases map to TRBD2. The CDR3 runs 15 residues. Germline V gene data show CDR1 as MNHEY and CDR2 as SMNVEV (reference sequence). V trimming: 5 bases; J trimming: 5 bases; junction bases outside the gene matches: 9. The CDR3 sequence: CASSGGEARDNEQFF. In nucleotides, the CDR3 is TGTGCCAGCAGTGGGGGGGAAGCAAGGGACAATGAGCAGTTCTTC.

The CDR3 coding sequence is TGTGCCAGCAGTTCAGCAGGGGTAGCTAATGAAAAACTGTTTTTT. Translated: CASSSAGVANEKLFF. This chain connects TRBV5-4 to TRBJ1-4; D might be TRBD1 (6 bases). V shed 5 bases and J shed 3 bases, with 14 bases lying between them. From germline, CDR1 is SGHNT and CDR2 YYREEE (reference sequence). This CDR3 comprises 15 residues. The whole variable domain, filled in from reference TRBV5-4 and TRBJ1-4, reads ETGVTQSPTHLIKTRGQQVTLRCSSQSGHNTVSWYQQALGQGPQFIFQYYREEENGRGNFPPRFSGLQFPNYSSELNVNALELDDSALYLCASSSAGVANEKLFFGSGTQLSVL.

This rearrangement joins TRBV3-1 (or the pseudogene TRBV3-2) to TRBJ1-6, with 7 bases matching TRBD1. The V gene's germline CDR1 is LGHDT and CDR2 YNNKEL (reference sequence). Trimming took 3 bases from V and 3 from J; bases not matched to a gene: 2. The CDR3 is made up of 15 amino acids. The CDR3, as DNA: TGTGCCAGCAGCCATTGGGACAGCTATAATTCACCCCTCCACTTT. The encoded protein is CASSHWDSYNSPLHF.

CDR3 sequence (DNA): TGTGCCAGCAGCTCGAACAGGGGGCCGGCAGAGACCCAGTACTTC. Its protein product is CASSSNRGPAETQYF. The gene calls are TRBV7-3 and TRBJ2-5; 9 nucleotides align to TRBD1. CDR3 length: 15 residues. Germline loops: CDR1 SGHTA, CDR2 FQGTGA. V lost 4 bases and J lost 4; bases outside the gene matches: 7.

This chain joins TRBV10-3 and TRBJ2-7, with 8 nucleotides matching TRBD1. Germline CDR1 is ENHRY and CDR2 is SYGVKD. This CDR3 has 13 amino acids. J lost 3 bases, V lost 5 bases, and 3 bases had no gene match. The CDR3 loop is CAISSGGNYEQYF. The CDR3 DNA reads TGTGCCATCAGTTCAGGGGGCAACTACGAGCAGTACTTC.